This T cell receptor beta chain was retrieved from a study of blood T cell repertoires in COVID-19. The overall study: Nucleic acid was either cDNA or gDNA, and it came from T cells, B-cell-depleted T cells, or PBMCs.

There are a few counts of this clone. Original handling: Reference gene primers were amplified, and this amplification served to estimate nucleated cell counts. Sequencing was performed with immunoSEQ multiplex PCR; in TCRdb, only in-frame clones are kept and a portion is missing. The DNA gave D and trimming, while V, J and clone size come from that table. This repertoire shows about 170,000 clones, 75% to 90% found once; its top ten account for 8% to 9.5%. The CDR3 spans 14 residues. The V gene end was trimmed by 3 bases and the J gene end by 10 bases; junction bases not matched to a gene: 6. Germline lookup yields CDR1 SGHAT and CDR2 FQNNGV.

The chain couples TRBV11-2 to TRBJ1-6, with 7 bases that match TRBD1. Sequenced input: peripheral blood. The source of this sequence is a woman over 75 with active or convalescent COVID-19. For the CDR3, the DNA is TGTGCCAGCAGCTTCGCTACAGGGGCCTCACCCCTCCACTTT. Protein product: CASSFATGASPLHF.